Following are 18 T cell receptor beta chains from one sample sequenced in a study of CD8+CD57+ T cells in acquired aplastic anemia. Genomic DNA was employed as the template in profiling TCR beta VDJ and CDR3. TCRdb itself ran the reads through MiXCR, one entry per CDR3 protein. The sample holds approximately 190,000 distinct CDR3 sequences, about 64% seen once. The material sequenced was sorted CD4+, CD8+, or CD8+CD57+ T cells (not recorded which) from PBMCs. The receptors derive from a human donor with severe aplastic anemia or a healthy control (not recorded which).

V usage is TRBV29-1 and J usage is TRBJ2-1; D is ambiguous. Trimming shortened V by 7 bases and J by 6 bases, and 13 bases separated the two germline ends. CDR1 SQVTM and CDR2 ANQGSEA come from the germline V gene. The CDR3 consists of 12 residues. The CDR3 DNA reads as TGCAGCGCGACCGTCGGTGTCAATGAGCAGTTCTTC. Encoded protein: CSATVGVNEQFF.

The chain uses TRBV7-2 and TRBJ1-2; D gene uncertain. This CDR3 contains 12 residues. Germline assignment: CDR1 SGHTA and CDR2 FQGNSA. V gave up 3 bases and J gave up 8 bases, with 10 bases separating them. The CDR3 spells CASSLKQTGYTF. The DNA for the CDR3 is TGTGCCAGCAGCTTGAAACAGACCGGCTACACCTTC.

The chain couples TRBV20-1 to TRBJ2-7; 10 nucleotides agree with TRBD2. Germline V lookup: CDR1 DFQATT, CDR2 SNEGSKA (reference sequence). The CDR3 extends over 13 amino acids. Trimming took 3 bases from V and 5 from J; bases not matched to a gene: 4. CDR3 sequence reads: CSASSGRFDEQYF. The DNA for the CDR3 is TGCAGTGCTAGTAGCGGGAGGTTCGACGAGCAGTACTTC.

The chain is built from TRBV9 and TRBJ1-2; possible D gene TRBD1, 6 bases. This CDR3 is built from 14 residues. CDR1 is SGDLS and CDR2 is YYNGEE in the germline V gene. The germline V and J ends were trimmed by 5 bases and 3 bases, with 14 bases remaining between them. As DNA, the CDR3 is TGTGCCAGCAGAAGGGGGACGGGGGACTATGGCTACACCTTC. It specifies CASRRGTGDYGYTF.

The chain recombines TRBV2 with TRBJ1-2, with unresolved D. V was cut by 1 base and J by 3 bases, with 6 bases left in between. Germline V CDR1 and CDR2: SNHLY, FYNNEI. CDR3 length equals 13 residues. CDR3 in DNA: TGTGCCAGCAGTGAAGAGGGAGACTATGGCTACACCTTC. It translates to CASSEEGDYGYTF.

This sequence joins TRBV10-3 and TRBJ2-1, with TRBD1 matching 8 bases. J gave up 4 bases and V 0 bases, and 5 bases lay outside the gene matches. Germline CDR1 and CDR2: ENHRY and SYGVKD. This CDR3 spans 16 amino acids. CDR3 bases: TGTGCCATCAGTGAGTCGGGGACAGGACTTTACAATGAGCAGTTCTTC. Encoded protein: CAISESGTGLYNEQFF.

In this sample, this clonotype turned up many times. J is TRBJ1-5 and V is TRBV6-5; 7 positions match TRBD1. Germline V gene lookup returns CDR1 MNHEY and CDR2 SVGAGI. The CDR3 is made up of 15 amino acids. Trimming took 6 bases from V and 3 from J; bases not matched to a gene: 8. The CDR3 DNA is TGTGCCAGCAGCTTCCGGACAGGCTACAATCAGCCCCAGCATTTT. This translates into CASSFRTGYNQPQHF.

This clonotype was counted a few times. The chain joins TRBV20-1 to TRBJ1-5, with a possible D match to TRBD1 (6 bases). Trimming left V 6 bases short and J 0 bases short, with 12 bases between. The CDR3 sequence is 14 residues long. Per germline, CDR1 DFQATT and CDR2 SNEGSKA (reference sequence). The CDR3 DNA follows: TGCAGTGCCATCACAGGGTTTAGCAATCAGCCCCAGCATTTT. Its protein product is CSAITGFSNQPQHF.

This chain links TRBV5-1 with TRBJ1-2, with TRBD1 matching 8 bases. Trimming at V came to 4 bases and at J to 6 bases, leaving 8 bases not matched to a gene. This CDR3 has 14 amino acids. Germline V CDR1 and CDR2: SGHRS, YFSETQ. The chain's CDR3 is CASSVQGASDGYTF. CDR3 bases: TGCGCCAGCAGCGTCCAGGGGGCTTCGGATGGCTACACCTTC.

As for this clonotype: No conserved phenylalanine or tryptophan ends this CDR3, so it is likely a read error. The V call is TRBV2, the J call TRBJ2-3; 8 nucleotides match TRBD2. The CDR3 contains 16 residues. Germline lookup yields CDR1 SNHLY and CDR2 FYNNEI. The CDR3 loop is CACSEAPGGPSDTQYL. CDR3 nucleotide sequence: TGTGCCTGCAGTGAAGCTCCGGGGGGGCCGTCAGATACGCAGTATCTT.

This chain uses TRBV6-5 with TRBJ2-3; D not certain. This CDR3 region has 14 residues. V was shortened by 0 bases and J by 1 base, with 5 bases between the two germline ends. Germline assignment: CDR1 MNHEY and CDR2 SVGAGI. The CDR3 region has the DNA TGTGCCAGCAGTTACTCTCACGGCACAGATACGCAGTATTTT. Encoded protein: CASSYSHGTDTQYF.

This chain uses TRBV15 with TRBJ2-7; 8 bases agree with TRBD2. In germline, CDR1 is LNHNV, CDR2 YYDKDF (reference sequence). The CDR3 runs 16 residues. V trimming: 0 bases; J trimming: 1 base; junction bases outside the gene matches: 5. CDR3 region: CATSRDLVAGSYEQYF. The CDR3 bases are TGTGCCACCAGCAGAGATCTGGTAGCGGGATCCTACGAGCAGTACTTC.

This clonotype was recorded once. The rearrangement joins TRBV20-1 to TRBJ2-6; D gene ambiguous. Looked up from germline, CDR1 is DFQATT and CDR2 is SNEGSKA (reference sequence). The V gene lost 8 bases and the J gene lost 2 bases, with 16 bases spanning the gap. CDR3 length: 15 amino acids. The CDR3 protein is CSTEPFGAGANVLTF. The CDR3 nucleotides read TGCAGTACAGAGCCGTTTGGGGCTGGGGCCAACGTCCTGACTTTC.

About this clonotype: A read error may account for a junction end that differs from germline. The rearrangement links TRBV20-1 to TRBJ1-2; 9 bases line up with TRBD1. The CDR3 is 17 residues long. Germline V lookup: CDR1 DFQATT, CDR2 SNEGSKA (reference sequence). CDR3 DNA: TGCAGCGCTAGCTTCCGGGACAGGGTGCAACTCGATGATGGCTACACCTTC. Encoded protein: CSASFRDRVQLDDGYTF.

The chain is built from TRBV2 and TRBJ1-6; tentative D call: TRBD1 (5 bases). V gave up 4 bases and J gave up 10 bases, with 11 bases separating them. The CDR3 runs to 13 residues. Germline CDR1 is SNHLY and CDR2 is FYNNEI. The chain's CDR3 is CASSGQGESPLHF. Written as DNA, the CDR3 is TGTGCCAGCAGTGGCCAGGGTGAATCACCCCTCCACTTT.

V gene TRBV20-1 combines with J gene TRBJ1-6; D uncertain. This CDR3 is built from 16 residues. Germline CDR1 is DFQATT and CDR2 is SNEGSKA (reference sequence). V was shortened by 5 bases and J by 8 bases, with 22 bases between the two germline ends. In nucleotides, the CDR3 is TGCAGTGCTCCCGTGAGGTCAAAGGGTTGGGATTCACCCCTCCACTTT. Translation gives CSAPVRSKGWDSPLHF.

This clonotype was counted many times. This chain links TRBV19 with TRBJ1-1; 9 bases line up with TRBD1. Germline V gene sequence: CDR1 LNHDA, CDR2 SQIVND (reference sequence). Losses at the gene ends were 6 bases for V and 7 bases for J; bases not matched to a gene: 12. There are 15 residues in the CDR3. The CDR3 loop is CASRERQGVRGEAFF. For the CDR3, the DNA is TGTGCCAGTAGGGAACGACAGGGGGTGCGCGGTGAAGCTTTCTTT.

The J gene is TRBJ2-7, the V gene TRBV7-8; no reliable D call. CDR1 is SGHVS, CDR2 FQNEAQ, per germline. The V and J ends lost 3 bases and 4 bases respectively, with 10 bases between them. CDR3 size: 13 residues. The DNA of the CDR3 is TGTGCCAGCAGCTTTTTCTGGGGTTACGAGCAGTACTTC. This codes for CASSFFWGYEQYF.